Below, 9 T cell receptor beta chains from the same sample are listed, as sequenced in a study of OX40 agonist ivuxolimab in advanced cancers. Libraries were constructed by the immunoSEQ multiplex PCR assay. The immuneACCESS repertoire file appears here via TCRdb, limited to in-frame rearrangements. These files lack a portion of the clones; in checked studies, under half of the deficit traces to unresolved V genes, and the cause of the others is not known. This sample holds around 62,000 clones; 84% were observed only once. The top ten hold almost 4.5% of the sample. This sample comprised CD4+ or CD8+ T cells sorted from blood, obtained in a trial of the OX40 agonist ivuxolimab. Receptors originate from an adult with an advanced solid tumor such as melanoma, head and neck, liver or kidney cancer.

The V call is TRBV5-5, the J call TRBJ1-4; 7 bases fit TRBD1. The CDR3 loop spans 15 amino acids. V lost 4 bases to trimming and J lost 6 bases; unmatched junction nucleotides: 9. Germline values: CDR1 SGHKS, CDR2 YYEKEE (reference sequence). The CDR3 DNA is TGTGCCAGCAGCGCGGCCGGGACAGACTATGAAAAACTGTTTTTT. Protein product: CASSAAGTDYEKLFF.

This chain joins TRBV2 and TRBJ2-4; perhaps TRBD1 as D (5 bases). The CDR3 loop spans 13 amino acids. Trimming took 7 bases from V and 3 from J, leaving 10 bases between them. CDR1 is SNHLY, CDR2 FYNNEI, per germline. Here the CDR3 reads CASKGFGKNIQYF. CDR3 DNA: TGTGCCAGCAAGGGGTTTGGCAAAAACATTCAGTACTTC.

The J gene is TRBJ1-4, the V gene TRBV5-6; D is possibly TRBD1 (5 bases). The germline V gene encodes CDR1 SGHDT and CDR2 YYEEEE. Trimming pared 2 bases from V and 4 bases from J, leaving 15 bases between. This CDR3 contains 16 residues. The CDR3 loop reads CASSLPRQGNNEKLFF. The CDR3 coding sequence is TGTGCCAGCAGCTTACCTCGGCAGGGAAATAATGAAAAACTGTTTTTT.

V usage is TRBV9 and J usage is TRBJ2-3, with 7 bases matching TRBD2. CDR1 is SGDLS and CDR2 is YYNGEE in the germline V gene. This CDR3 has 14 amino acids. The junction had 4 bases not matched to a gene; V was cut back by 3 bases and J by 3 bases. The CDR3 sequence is CASSAGGFTDTQYF. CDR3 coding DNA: TGTGCCAGCAGCGCCGGGGGGTTTACAGATACGCAGTATTTT.

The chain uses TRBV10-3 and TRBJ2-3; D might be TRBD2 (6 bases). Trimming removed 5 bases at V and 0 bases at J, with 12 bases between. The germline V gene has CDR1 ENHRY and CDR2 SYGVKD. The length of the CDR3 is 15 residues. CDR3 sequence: CAISSDGTSTDTQYF. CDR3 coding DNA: TGTGCCATCAGTTCGGACGGGACTAGCACAGATACGCAGTATTTT.

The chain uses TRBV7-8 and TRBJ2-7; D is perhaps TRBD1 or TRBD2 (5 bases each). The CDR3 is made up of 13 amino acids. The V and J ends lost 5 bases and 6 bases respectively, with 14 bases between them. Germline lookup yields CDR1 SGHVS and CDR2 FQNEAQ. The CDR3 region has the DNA TGTGCCAGCAGCCATATCGGGGCGGGCGAGCAGTACTTC. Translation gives CASSHIGAGEQYF.

The CDR3 sequence: CASSRPIGQGSGNEKLFF. The CDR3 DNA reads as TGTGCCAGCAGCCGGCCGATCGGACAGGGTTCGGGGAATGAAAAACTGTTTTTT. The chain employs TRBV7-9 and TRBJ1-4; 8 bases are shared with TRBD1. The CDR3 has 18 residues. Germline V lookup: CDR1 SEHNR, CDR2 FQNEAQ (reference sequence). V trimming: 5 bases; J trimming: 5 bases; junction bases outside the gene matches: 16. The variable domain in full, completed from reference TRBV7-9 and TRBJ1-4, reads DTGVSQNPRHKITKRGQNVTFRCDPISEHNRLYWYRQTLGQGPEFLTYFQNEAQLEKSRLLSDRFSAERPKGSFSTLEIQRTEQGDSAMYLCASSRPIGQGSGNEKLFFGSGTQLSVL.

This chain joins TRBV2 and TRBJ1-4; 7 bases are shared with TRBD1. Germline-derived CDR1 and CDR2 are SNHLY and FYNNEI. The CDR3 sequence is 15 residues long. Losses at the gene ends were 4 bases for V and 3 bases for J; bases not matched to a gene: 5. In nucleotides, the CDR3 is TGTGCCAGCAGTGGAGGAGACAGGGCTAATGAAAAACTGTTTTTT. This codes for CASSGGDRANEKLFF.

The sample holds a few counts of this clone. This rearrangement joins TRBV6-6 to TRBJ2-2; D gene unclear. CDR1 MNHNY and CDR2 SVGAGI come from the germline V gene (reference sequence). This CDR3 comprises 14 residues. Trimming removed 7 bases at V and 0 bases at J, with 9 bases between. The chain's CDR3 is CASKVTTNTGELFF. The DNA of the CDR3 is TGTGCCAGCAAGGTCACAACGAACACCGGGGAGCTGTTTTTT.